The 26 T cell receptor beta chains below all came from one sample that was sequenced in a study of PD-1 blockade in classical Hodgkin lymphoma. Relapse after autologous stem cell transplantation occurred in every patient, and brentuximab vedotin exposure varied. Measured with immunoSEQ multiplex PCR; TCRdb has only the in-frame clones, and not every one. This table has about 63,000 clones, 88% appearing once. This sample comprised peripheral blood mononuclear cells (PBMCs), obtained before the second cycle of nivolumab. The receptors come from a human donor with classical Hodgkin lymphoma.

The CDR3 DNA reads TGTGCCTGGAGTGAGGTGGGATATCAGCCCCAGCATTTT. The encoded protein is CAWSEVGYQPQHF. The chain uses TRBV30 and TRBJ1-5; D call uncertain. Germline V gene data show CDR1 as GTSNPN and CDR2 as SVGIG (reference sequence). V lost 1 base and J 5 bases, leaving 9 bases between the germline ends. The CDR3 contains 13 residues.

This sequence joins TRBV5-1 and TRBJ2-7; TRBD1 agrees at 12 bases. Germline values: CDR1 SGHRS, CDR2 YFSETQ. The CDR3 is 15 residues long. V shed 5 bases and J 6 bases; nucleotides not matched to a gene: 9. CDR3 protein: CASSSSGTGGPEQYF. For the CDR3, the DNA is TGCGCCAGCAGTTCGTCCGGGACAGGGGGCCCCGAGCAGTACTTC.

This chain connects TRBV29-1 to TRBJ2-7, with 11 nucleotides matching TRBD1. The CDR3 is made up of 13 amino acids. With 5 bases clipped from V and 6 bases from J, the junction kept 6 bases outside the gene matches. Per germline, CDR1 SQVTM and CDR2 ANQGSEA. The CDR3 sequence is CSVTSGQGGEQYF. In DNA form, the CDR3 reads TGCAGCGTTACCTCGGGACAGGGGGGCGAGCAGTACTTC.

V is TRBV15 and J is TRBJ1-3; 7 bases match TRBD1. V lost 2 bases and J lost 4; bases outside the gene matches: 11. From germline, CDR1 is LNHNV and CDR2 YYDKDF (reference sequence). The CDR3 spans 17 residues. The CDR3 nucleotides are TGTGCCACCAGCAGAAGAATGGCATTGGGACAGGGAAACACCATATATTTT. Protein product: CATSRRMALGQGNTIYF.

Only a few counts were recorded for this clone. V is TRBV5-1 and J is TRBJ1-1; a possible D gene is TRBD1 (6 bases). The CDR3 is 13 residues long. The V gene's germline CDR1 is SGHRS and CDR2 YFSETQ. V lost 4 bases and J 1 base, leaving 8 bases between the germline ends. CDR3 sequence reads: CASSEQGNTEAFF. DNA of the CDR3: TGCGCCAGCAGCGAACAGGGGAACACTGAAGCTTTCTTT.

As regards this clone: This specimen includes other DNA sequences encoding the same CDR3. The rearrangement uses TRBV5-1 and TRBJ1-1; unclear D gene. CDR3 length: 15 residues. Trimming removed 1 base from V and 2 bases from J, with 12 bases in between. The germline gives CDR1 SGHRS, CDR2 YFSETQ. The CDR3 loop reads CASSLIADPNTEAFF. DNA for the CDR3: TGCGCCAGCAGCTTGATAGCAGATCCCAACACTGAAGCTTTCTTT.

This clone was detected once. CDR3 in DNA: TGTGCCAGCAAGCAATTCGGCAGTAACTACGAGCAGTACTTC. This sequence encodes CASKQFGSNYEQYF. This rearrangement joins TRBV2 to TRBJ2-7; no clear D gene. CDR1 and CDR2 from the germline V gene are SNHLY and FYNNEI. Trimming cost V 7 bases and J 3 bases, with 16 bases left between them. CDR3 size: 14 residues.

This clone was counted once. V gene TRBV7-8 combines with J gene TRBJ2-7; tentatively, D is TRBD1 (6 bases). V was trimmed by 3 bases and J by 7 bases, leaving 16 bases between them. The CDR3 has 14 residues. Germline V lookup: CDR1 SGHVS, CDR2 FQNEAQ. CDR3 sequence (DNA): TGTGCCAGCAGCTTGGGTCCGACACAGGGAGAGCAGTACTTC. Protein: CASSLGPTQGEQYF. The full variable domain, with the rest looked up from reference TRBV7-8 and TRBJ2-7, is GAGVSQSPRYKVAKRGQDVALRCDPISGHVSLFWYQQALGQGPEFLTYFQNEAQLDKSGLPSDRFFAERPEGSVSTLKIQRTQQEDSAVYLCASSLGPTQGEQYFGPGTRLTVT.

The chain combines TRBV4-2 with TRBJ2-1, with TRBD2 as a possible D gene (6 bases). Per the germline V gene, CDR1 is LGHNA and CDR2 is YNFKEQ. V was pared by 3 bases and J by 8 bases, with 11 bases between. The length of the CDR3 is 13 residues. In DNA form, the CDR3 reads TGTGCCAGCAGCCATCTCTGGGGGGATGAGCAGTTCTTC. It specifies CASSHLWGDEQFF.

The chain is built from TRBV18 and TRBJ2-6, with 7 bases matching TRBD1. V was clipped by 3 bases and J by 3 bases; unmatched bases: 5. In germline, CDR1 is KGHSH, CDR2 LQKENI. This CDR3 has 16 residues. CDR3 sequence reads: CASSPDRVIGANVLTF. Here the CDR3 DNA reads TGTGCCAGCTCACCTGACAGGGTCATTGGGGCCAACGTCCTGACTTTC.

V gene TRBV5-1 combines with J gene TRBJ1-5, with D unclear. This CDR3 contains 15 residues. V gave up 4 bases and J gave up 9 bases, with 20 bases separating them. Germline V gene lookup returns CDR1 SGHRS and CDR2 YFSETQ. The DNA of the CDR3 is TGCGCCAGCAGCGAAGGACCCGGGGAGGCTGGGCCCCAGCATTTT. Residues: CASSEGPGEAGPQHF.

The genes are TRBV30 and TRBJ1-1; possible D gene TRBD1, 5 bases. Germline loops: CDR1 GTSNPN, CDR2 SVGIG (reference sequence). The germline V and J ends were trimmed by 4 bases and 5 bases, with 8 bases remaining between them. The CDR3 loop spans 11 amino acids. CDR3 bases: TGTGCCTGGATTCGGGGGACTGAAGCTTTCTTT. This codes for CAWIRGTEAFF.

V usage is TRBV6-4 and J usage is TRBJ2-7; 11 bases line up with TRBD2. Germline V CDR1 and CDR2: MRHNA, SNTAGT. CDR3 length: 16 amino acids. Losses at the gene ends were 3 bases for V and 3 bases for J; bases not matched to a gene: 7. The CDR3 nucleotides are TGTGCCAGCAGTGAGACTAGCGGGGCCCCCTTCTACGAGCAGTACTTC. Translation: CASSETSGAPFYEQYF.

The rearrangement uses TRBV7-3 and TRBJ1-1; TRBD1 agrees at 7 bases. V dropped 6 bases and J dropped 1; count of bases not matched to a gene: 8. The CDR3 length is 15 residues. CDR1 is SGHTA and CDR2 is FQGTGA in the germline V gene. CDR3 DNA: TGTGCCAGCAGACCGACAGGGAACTGGAACACTGAAGCTTTCTTT. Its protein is CASRPTGNWNTEAFF. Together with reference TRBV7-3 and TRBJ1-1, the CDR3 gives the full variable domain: GAGVSQTPSNKVTEKGKYVELRCDPISGHTALYWYRQSLGQGPEFLIYFQGTGAADDSGLPNDRFFAVRPEGSVSTLKIQRTERGDSAVYLCASRPTGNWNTEAFFGQGTRLTVV.

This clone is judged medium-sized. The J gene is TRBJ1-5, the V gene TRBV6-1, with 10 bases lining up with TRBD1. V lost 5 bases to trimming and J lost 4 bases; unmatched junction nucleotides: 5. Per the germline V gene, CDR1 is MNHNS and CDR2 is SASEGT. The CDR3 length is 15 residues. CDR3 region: CASSSGTGENQPQHF. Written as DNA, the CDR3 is TGTGCCAGCAGTTCCGGGACAGGGGAAAATCAGCCCCAGCATTTT.

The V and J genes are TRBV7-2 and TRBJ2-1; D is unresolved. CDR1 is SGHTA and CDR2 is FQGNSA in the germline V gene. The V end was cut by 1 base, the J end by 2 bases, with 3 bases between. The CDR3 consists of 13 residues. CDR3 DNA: TGTGCCAGCAGCTTAGGGGCCTACAATGAGCAGTTCTTC. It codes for CASSLGAYNEQFF. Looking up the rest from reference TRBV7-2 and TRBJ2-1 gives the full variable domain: GAGVSQSPSNKVTEKGKDVELRCDPISGHTALYWYRQSLGQGLEFLIYFQGNSAPDKSGLPSDRFSAERTGGSVSTLTIQRTQQEDSAVYLCASSLGAYNEQFFGPGTRLTVL.

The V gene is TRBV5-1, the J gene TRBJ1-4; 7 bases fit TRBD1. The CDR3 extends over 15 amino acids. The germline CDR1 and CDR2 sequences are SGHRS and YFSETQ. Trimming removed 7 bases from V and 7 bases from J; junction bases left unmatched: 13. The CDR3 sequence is CASGLGGQLPEKLFF. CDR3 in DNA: TGCGCCAGCGGGCTCGGGGGACAGCTACCTGAAAAACTGTTTTTT.

The CDR3 sequence is CASTQGGSTGELFF. DNA of the CDR3: TGTGCCAGCACCCAGGGGGGGAGCACCGGGGAGCTGTTTTTT. The chain has TRBV7-9 and TRBJ2-2; D possibly uses TRBD1 or TRBD2 (7 bases each). The CDR3 length is 14 residues. Trimming removed 7 bases from V and 4 bases from J, with 13 bases in between. Germline V lookup: CDR1 SEHNR, CDR2 FQNEAQ (reference sequence). Looking up the rest from reference TRBV7-9 and TRBJ2-2 gives the full variable domain: DTGVSQNPRHKITKRGQNVTFRCDPISEHNRLYWYRQTLGQGPEFLTYFQNEAQLEKSRLLSDRFSAERPKGSFSTLEIQRTEQGDSAMYLCASTQGGSTGELFFGEGSRLTVL.

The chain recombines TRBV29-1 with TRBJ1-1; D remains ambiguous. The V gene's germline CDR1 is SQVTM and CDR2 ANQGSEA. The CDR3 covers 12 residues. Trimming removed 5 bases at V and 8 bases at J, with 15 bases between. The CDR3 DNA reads TGCAGCGTTTGGGCCAGCGACCCAGAAGCTTTCTTT. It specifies CSVWASDPEAFF.

CDR3 loop: CASSIHPGVGSGELFF. In DNA, the CDR3 is TGTGCCAGTAGTATCCACCCGGGGGTCGGCTCCGGGGAGCTGTTTTTT. V gene TRBV19 combines with J gene TRBJ2-2; maybe TRBD2 (6 bases). CDR1 and CDR2 (germline): LNHDA, SQIVND (reference sequence). This CDR3 is 16 amino acids long. The V end was cut by 3 bases, the J end by 6 bases, with 17 bases between.

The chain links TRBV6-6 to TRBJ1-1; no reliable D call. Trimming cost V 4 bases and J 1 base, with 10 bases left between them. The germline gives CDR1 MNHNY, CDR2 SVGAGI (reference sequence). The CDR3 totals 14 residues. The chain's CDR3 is CASSSTPRNTEAFF. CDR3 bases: TGTGCCAGCAGTTCGACACCTCGGAACACTGAAGCTTTCTTT.

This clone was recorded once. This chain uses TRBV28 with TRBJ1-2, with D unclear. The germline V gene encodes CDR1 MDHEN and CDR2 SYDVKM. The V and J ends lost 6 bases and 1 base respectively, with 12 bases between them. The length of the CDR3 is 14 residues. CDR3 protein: CASRLDQINYGYTF. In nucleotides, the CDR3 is TGTGCCAGCAGACTGGACCAAATTAACTATGGCTACACCTTC.

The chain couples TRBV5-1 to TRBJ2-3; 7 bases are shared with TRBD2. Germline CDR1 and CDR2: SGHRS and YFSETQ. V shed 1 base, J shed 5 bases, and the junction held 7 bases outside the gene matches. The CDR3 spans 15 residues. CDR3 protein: CASSLLGSGGDTQYF. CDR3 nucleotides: TGCGCCAGCAGCTTGCTGGGATCGGGGGGAGATACGCAGTATTTT.

Here the CDR3 reads CASSLGQLNEQFF. In DNA, the CDR3 is TGCGCCAGCAGCCTTGGACAGTTAAATGAGCAGTTCTTC. This sequence joins TRBV5-1 and TRBJ2-1, with TRBD1 as a possible D gene (6 bases). The V and J ends lost 4 bases and 7 bases respectively, with 12 bases between them. CDR1 and CDR2 (germline): SGHRS, YFSETQ. The CDR3 consists of 13 residues.

The CDR3 region is CASSGVAGAYEQYF. In DNA, the CDR3 is TGTGCCAGCAGCGGAGTAGCGGGGGCCTACGAGCAGTACTTC. The rearrangement uses TRBV5-4 and TRBJ2-7; TRBD2 aligns across 9 bases. Germline V lookup: CDR1 SGHNT, CDR2 YYREEE (reference sequence). V lost 4 bases and J lost 2; bases outside the gene matches: 4. This CDR3 is 14 amino acids long.

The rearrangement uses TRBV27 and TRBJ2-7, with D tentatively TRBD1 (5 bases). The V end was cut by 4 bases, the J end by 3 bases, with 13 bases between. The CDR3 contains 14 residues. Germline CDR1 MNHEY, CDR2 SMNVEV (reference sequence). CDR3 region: CASSSPARVYEQYF. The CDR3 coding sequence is TGTGCCAGCAGTTCTCCCGCCAGGGTCTACGAGCAGTACTTC.